This TCR beta chain stems from a study of T-cell memory formation after mild COVID-19. Study-level information: Clusters of TCRs were largely donor specific. Study observations and caveats: Contracting CD4+ clones lay largely in CM and EM, with CD8+ ones residing in EMRA.

TCRdb fed the 5' RACE reads into MiXCR, producing one record per CDR3 protein. The sample has 250,000 to 350,000 distinct CDR3 sequences, 16% seen once; the top ten hold less than 30%. The CDR3 length is 14 residues. Trimming left V 8 bases short and J 4 bases short, with 15 bases between. Germline V lookup: CDR1 MNHEY, CDR2 SVGEGT. This clonotype was detected a few times. What it binds is not known. This TCR was recovered from a man younger than 35 who had mild COVID-19 (a few samples of this study predate the infection). Cell type and time point are not known. The J gene is TRBJ2-4, the V gene TRBV6-2 or TRBV6-3; a possible D gene is TRBD1 (7 bases). The specimen was PBMCs or a T cell subset sorted from them (not recorded which). The CDR3 here is CASRERGRKNIQYF. The CDR3 DNA reads TGTGCCAGCCGGGAGAGGGGGCGAAAAAACATTCAGTACTTC.